This entry lists 15 T cell receptor beta chains sequenced from one sample in a study of metastatic and nonmetastatic thyroid tumors. The entire patient cohort was treatment-naive prior to thyroid surgery. TCRdb reassembled clones from the PCR reads with MiXCR. The top ten clones hold approximately 3% of a sample with roughly 48,000 clones, roughly 15% of them seen once. The sequencing input was blood. Source of these receptors: a female donor with papillary thyroid cancer or a benign thyroid nodule (not recorded which). Some clones in this sample may be carry-over from other donors' samples.

Notes on this clone: A much larger clone is a single base away; this may be a read error. The rearrangement joins TRBV30 to TRBJ1-5; 7 bases match TRBD1. The V and J ends lost 2 bases and 5 bases, in that order; junction bases with no gene match: 6. Germline assignment: CDR1 GTSNPN and CDR2 SVGIG (reference sequence). This CDR3 has 14 residues. In DNA form, the CDR3 reads TGTGCCTGGAGTCGACAGGGCCTCCATCAGCCCCAGCATTTT. Translating gives CAWSRQGLHQPQHF. The whole variable domain, remainder taken from reference TRBV30 and TRBJ1-5, is SQTIHQWPATLVQPVGSPLSLECTVEGTSNPNLYWYRQAAGRGLQLLFYSVGIGQISSEVPQNLSASRPQDRQFILSSKKLLLSDSGFYLCAWSRQGLHQPQHFGDGTRLSIL.

This clone has ten or more counts. The chain couples TRBV27 to TRBJ1-1; 7 bases match TRBD1. Germline loops: CDR1 MNHEY, CDR2 SMNVEV (reference sequence). The CDR3 is made up of 15 amino acids. J lost 2 bases, V lost 4 bases, and 7 bases had no gene match. Here the CDR3 reads CASSSHRGQNTEAFF. In nucleotides, the CDR3 is TGTGCCAGCAGTTCCCACAGGGGACAAAACACTGAAGCTTTCTTT.

The V call is TRBV5-4, the J call TRBJ1-2; 7 bases align to TRBD1. V lost 3 bases to trimming and J lost 4 bases; unmatched junction nucleotides: 12. This CDR3 comprises 16 residues. Germline CDR1 and CDR2: SGHNT and YYREEE (reference sequence). This chain's CDR3 is CASSSQGGGHSYGYTF. CDR3 DNA sequence: TGTGCCAGCAGCTCTCAGGGAGGGGGCCATAGCTATGGCTACACCTTC.

This clone occurred many times. This chain links TRBV6-1 with TRBJ2-3, with unresolved D. V gave up 7 bases and J gave up 0 bases, with 11 bases separating them. This CDR3 has 14 residues. Germline CDR1 and CDR2: MNHNS and SASEGT. CDR3 residues: CASKLASSTDTQYF. DNA for the CDR3: TGTGCCAGCAAGTTAGCCTCTAGCACAGATACGCAGTATTTT.

This clone was detected only a few times. The junction shows a germline mismatch at one end, possibly a read error. CDR3 loop: CASSSQGYTAELFF. In nucleotides, the CDR3 is TGTGCCAGCAGTTCCCAGGGGTACACCGCGGAGCTGTTCTTT. The chain joins TRBV6-1 to TRBJ2-2; D might be TRBD1 (6 bases). Germline assignment: CDR1 MNHNS and CDR2 SASEGT. The CDR3 is 14 amino acids.

This clone was seen at least ten times. The rearrangement links TRBV11-2 to TRBJ2-1; maybe TRBD1 (6 bases). V gave up 3 bases and J gave up 6 bases, with 9 bases separating them. This CDR3 contains 13 residues. Looked up from germline, CDR1 is SGHAT and CDR2 is FQNNGV. In DNA, the CDR3 is TGTGCCAGCAGCTTTATACAGGGCAATGAGCAGTTCTTC. It codes for CASSFIQGNEQFF.

The chain combines TRBV5-1 with TRBJ2-3, with 10 bases fitting TRBD2. The germline V gene encodes CDR1 SGHRS and CDR2 YFSETQ. With V trimmed by 4 bases and J by 0 bases, 5 bases remained unmatched. The CDR3 sequence is 16 residues long. CDR3 region: CASSRGTSASTDTQYF. The DNA for the CDR3 is TGCGCCAGCAGCAGGGGGACTAGCGCAAGCACAGATACGCAGTATTTT.

This clone was detected many times. This CDR3 reads CAWSVTRAGYTF. In DNA, the CDR3 is TGTGCCTGGAGTGTAACCAGAGCTGGCTACACCTTC. This chain connects TRBV30 to TRBJ1-2; D gene unclear. The CDR3 is 12 amino acids. Germline V gene data show CDR1 as GTSNPN and CDR2 as SVGIG (reference sequence). Trimming took 0 bases from V and 7 from J, leaving 9 bases between them.

This clone was counted ten times or more. The chain joins TRBV7-8 to TRBJ1-6, with D unclear. Trimming took off 1 base at V and 0 bases at J, with 10 bases between the two ends. The CDR3 runs 17 residues. Germline V gene data show CDR1 as SGHVS and CDR2 as FQNEAQ. The CDR3 region has the DNA TGTGCCAGCAGCTTAGTAAGGATAAGCTCCTATAATTCACCCCTCCACTTT. It specifies CASSLVRISSYNSPLHF. The complete variable domain, with remaining parts taken from reference TRBV7-8 and TRBJ1-6, reads GAGVSQSPRYKVAKRGQDVALRCDPISGHVSLFWYQQALGQGPEFLTYFQNEAQLDKSGLPSDRFFAERPEGSVSTLKIQRTQQEDSAVYLCASSLVRISSYNSPLHFGNGTRLTVT.

This clone was recorded a few times. This clone may be a read error of a much larger clone one base away. This sequence joins TRBV2 and TRBJ2-1; TRBD2 matches 8 bases. The CDR3 has 13 amino acids. Losses at the gene ends were 4 bases for V and 12 bases for J; bases not matched to a gene: 8. The germline gives CDR1 SNHLY, CDR2 FYNNEI. CDR3 in amino acids: CASSVIAGLGQFF. The CDR3, as DNA: TGTGCCAGCAGTGTAATAGCGGGGCTTGGGCAGTTCTTC.

On this clone itself: A read error is possible here, since a much larger clone lies one base away. The chain joins TRBV5-5 to TRBJ1-1; 8 nucleotides align to TRBD1. This CDR3 comprises 15 residues. The V segment lost 3 bases and the J segment 11 bases; nucleotides outside the gene matches: 15. CDR1 is SGHKS, CDR2 YYEKEE, per germline (reference sequence). Written as DNA, the CDR3 is TGTGCCAGCAGCTCGCTCCGGGACAGGTCCTTTGGGGCTTTCTTT. It specifies CASSSLRDRSFGAFF.

The gene calls are TRBV5-1 and TRBJ1-5; 9 bases are shared with TRBD1. Losses at the gene ends were 3 bases for V and 6 bases for J; bases not matched to a gene: 7. Per the germline V gene, CDR1 is SGHRS and CDR2 is YFSETQ. CDR3 size: 15 residues. CDR3 sequence reads: CASSSTGGQGQPQHF. The CDR3 nucleotides read TGCGCCAGCAGCTCGACAGGGGGGCAGGGTCAGCCCCAGCATTTT.

The chain is built from TRBV4-3 and TRBJ2-2; 14 bases align to TRBD2. V trimming: 6 bases; J trimming: 2 bases; junction bases outside the gene matches: 5. This CDR3 has 17 residues. CDR1 is LGHNA and CDR2 is YSLEER in the germline V gene. Written as DNA, the CDR3 is TGCGCCAGCAGACAGACTAGCGGGAGGGCCAACACCGGGGAGCTGTTTTTT. Amino acids: CASRQTSGRANTGELFF.

About this clone: The junction and the germline gene differ at one end; a read error may be behind it. The V call is TRBV9, the J call TRBJ2-1; 10 bases are a match to TRBD1. The CDR3 spans 18 residues. The germline V gene encodes CDR1 SGDLS and CDR2 YYNGEE. CDR3 region: CAISVDSGQGGFYNEQFF. Here the CDR3 DNA reads TGTGCCATCAGCGTAGATAGTGGACAGGGGGGTTTCTACAATGAGCAGTTCTTC.

The sample holds many counts of this clone. The chain's CDR3 is CAISGFGGIEQYF. Written as DNA, the CDR3 is TGTGCCATCAGTGGGTTCGGAGGGATCGAGCAGTACTTC. This chain links TRBV10-3 with TRBJ2-7; perhaps TRBD2 as D (6 bases). The CDR3 extends over 13 amino acids. V lost 4 bases to trimming and J lost 6 bases, with 13 bases between them. In germline, CDR1 is ENHRY, CDR2 SYGVKD.